This T cell receptor (beta chain) was sequenced in a study of identifying expanded T cells in peripheral blood. Study-wide findings and caveats: Differentially abundant clones: about 1.3 between replicates, about 15 at around 15 days, less than 20 at four. Across healthy donors, higher total template counts meant significantly greater approximately two-week count variance.

The method was immunoSEQ multiplex PCR; TCRdb's version includes in-frame clones alone and lacks a portion of them. The table has 83,000 or so clones, 88% seen once; the top ten hold 3% to 5%. For this clone: Its specificity is not known.

This CDR3 comprises 13 residues. The V gene's germline CDR1 is SGHTA and CDR2 FQGNSA. Trimming shortened V by 6 bases and J by 4 bases, and 9 bases separated the two germline ends. The rearrangement joins TRBV7-2 to TRBJ2-2; no clear D. Sequenced material: blood. This sequence was found in a person aged 18 to 70 in good health. The CDR3, as DNA: TGTGCCAGCAGATCAGCAGGCACCGGGGAGCTGTTTTTT. Translating it yields CASRSAGTGELFF.